Each of the 21 T cell receptor beta chains below was sequenced from the same sample in a study of T-cell memory formation after mild COVID-19. TCRdb ran MiXCR on the 5' RACE reads and lists one entry per CDR3 protein. In the table there are about 610,000 distinct CDR3 sequences, 17% of which are singletons. The sample comprised PBMCs or a T cell subset sorted from them (not recorded which). These receptors were collected from an adult woman who had mild COVID-19 (a few samples of this study predate the infection). Cell type and time point are not known.

In its sample, this clonotype was seen a few times. This chain links TRBV7-9 with TRBJ2-1; weak D call: TRBD2 (6 bases). V was pared by 4 bases and J by 4 bases, with 17 bases between. CDR3 size: 16 residues. The germline CDR1 and CDR2 sequences are SEHNR and FQNEAQ (reference sequence). The CDR3 loop is CASSSTGLPTYNEQFF. The CDR3 DNA is TGTGCCAGCAGCTCTACGGGACTTCCAACTTACAATGAGCAGTTCTTC.

The chain recombines TRBV27 with TRBJ2-7; D is tentatively TRBD1 or TRBD2 (5 bases each). V gave up 1 base and J gave up 6 bases, with 10 bases separating them. The CDR3 sequence is 13 residues long. Germline V gene lookup returns CDR1 MNHEY and CDR2 SMNVEV (reference sequence). For the CDR3, the DNA is TGTGCCAGCAGTTTATTCGGGGCTCTCGAGCAGTACTTC. It encodes CASSLFGALEQYF.

The chain combines TRBV20-1 with TRBJ1-2, with 9 bases that match TRBD1. V lost 3 bases, J lost 7 bases, and 6 bases stayed unmatched. CDR3 length: 13 amino acids. Germline-derived CDR1 and CDR2 are DFQATT and SNEGSKA (reference sequence). Here the CDR3 DNA reads TGCAGTGCTAGCCGGACAGGGGTATCTGGCTACACCTTC. This translates into CSASRTGVSGYTF.

This clonotype was counted between two and nine times. The rearrangement uses TRBV12-3 or TRBV12-4 and TRBJ1-1; 8 bases are a match to TRBD1. CDR3 length equals 16 residues. J was trimmed by 1 base and V by 4 bases; bases with no gene match: 8. The CDR3 spells CASSSWHRGKNTEAFF. CDR3 in DNA: TGTGCCAGCAGTTCATGGCACAGGGGGAAGAACACTGAAGCTTTCTTT.

This clonotype was found a few times. The chain recombines TRBV18 with TRBJ2-1, with D maybe TRBD1 (5 bases). The CDR3 covers 13 residues. Germline V gives CDR1 KGHSH, CDR2 LQKENI. Trimming left V 6 bases short and J 5 bases short, with 11 bases between. The CDR3 loop reads CASSAGFDNEQFF. Here the CDR3 DNA reads TGTGCCAGCTCGGCAGGGTTCGACAATGAGCAGTTCTTC.

The chain recombines TRBV9 with TRBJ2-5; 8 bases are shared with TRBD2. Germline CDR1 and CDR2: SGDLS and YYNGEE. The trim removed 1 base at V and 1 base at J, leaving 6 bases unmatched. The CDR3 has 16 amino acids. The DNA of the CDR3 is TGTGCCAGCAGCGTATCGTCTAGCGGGCTCCAAGAGACCCAGTACTTC. Residues: CASSVSSSGLQETQYF.

J is TRBJ1-1 and V is TRBV7-9; 10 nucleotides match TRBD1. The CDR3 runs 13 residues. V was clipped by 5 bases and J by 5 bases; unmatched bases: 2. In germline, CDR1 is SEHNR, CDR2 FQNEAQ (reference sequence). CDR3 DNA sequence: TGTGCCAGCAGCGACAGGGGGCAAACTGAAGCTTTCTTT. As protein: CASSDRGQTEAFF. Drawing the rest from reference TRBV7-9 and TRBJ1-1, the complete variable domain is DTGVSQNPRHKITKRGQNVTFRCDPISEHNRLYWYRQTLGQGPEFLTYFQNEAQLEKSRLLSDRFSAERPKGSFSTLEIQRTEQGDSAMYLCASSDRGQTEAFFGQGTRLTVV.

The chain recombines TRBV3-1 with TRBJ1-2, with 9 bases aligning to TRBD1. Per germline, CDR1 LGHDT and CDR2 YNNKEL (reference sequence). The CDR3 is 20 amino acids. J was trimmed by 4 bases and V by 4 bases; bases with no gene match: 22. The DNA of the CDR3 is TGTGCCAGCAGCCGGTACCACAGCACAGGGGGCCCATATTACGCCTATGGCTACACCTTC. Encoded protein: CASSRYHSTGGPYYAYGYTF.

The chain is built from TRBV7-8 and TRBJ1-2, with 11 positions matching TRBD1. CDR1 SGHVS and CDR2 FQNEAQ come from the germline V gene. V shed 5 bases and J 2 bases; nucleotides not matched to a gene: 19. This CDR3 spans 20 amino acids. The CDR3 protein is CASSPDRGLKDPTANYGYTF. CDR3 sequence (DNA): TGTGCCAGCAGCCCGGACAGGGGGCTTAAGGACCCGACGGCCAACTATGGCTACACCTTC.

This clonotype was counted only a few times. The V call is TRBV19, the J call TRBJ1-5; D unresolved. CDR1 and CDR2 from the germline V gene are LNHDA and SQIVND (reference sequence). The length of the CDR3 is 14 residues. Trimming cost V 6 bases and J 7 bases, with 16 bases left between them. The CDR3 spells CASRRLWGGQPQHF. The CDR3 DNA reads as TGTGCCAGTAGAAGATTGTGGGGAGGGCAGCCCCAGCATTTT.

The V gene is TRBV20-1, the J gene TRBJ1-5; TRBD1 is a possible D gene (5 bases). Trimming pared 7 bases from V and 3 bases from J, leaving 10 bases between. From germline, CDR1 is DFQATT and CDR2 SNEGSKA (reference sequence). The CDR3 sequence is 12 residues long. The CDR3 DNA is TGCAGTGGTCAGGGAAACAATCAGCCCCAGCATTTT. This translates into CSGQGNNQPQHF.

The rearrangement uses TRBV7-6 and TRBJ2-7; a possible D gene is TRBD1 (5 bases). Trimming removed 5 bases from V and 3 bases from J, with 14 bases in between. In germline, CDR1 is SGHVS, CDR2 FNYEAQ. The CDR3 consists of 14 residues. The CDR3 DNA follows: TGTGCCAGCAGCCGAACGGACAATATCTACGAGCAGTACTTC. Translated: CASSRTDNIYEQYF.

The V and J genes are TRBV5-6 and TRBJ2-7; D call uncertain. Trimming removed 4 bases at V and 1 base at J, with 9 bases between. The CDR3 consists of 13 residues. Per germline, CDR1 SGHDT and CDR2 YYEEEE. The CDR3 sequence is CASSQSNSYEQYF. CDR3 sequence (DNA): TGTGCCAGCAGCCAGAGCAATTCCTACGAGCAGTACTTC.

This chain connects TRBV12-3 or TRBV12-4 to TRBJ2-2; no clear D gene. This CDR3 contains 15 residues. Trimming removed 4 bases from V and 1 base from J, with 10 bases in between. CDR3 residues: CASSSPGGNTGELFF. The DNA of the CDR3 is TGTGCCAGCAGTTCCCCTGGCGGGAACACCGGGGAGCTGTTTTTT.

CDR3 region: CSAGPMESEAFF. The CDR3 nucleotides are TGCAGTGCCGGTCCCATGGAGAGTGAAGCTTTCTTT. The chain has TRBV20-1 and TRBJ1-1; D gene ambiguous. This CDR3 is 12 amino acids long. V was trimmed by 6 bases and J by 7 bases, leaving 15 bases between them. CDR1 is DFQATT and CDR2 is SNEGSKA in the germline V gene (reference sequence).

The rearrangement links TRBV20-1 to TRBJ1-5; D is ambiguous. This CDR3 region has 15 residues. V gave up 2 bases and J gave up 0 bases, with 11 bases separating them. The germline V gene has CDR1 DFQATT and CDR2 SNEGSKA (reference sequence). CDR3 DNA: TGCAGTGCTAGACGACACGTAAATAGCAATCAGCCCCAGCATTTT. This gives the protein CSARRHVNSNQPQHF.

This clonotype was observed a few times. The rearrangement joins TRBV2 to TRBJ2-1; possible D gene TRBD2, 5 bases. Germline V CDR1 and CDR2: SNHLY, FYNNEI. V shed 6 bases and J shed 0 bases, with 9 bases lying between them. CDR3 size: 14 residues. The CDR3 region is CASRGGGSYNEQFF. CDR3 bases: TGTGCCAGCAGAGGCGGAGGCTCCTACAATGAGCAGTTCTTC.

Ten or more counts support this clonotype. The chain links TRBV2 to TRBJ2-7; D is uncertain. Trimming cost V 4 bases and J 3 bases, with 1 base left between them. The length of the CDR3 is 10 residues. From germline, CDR1 is SNHLY and CDR2 FYNNEI. CDR3 residues: CASSGYEQYF. The CDR3 DNA reads as TGTGCCAGCAGTGGCTACGAGCAGTACTTC.

The sample holds one count of this clonotype. This rearrangement joins TRBV12-5 to TRBJ1-5; D may be TRBD1 (5 bases). CDR1 is LGHNT and CDR2 is FRNRAP in the germline V gene. The CDR3 has 20 residues. V dropped 2 bases and J dropped 0 bases, with 23 bases sitting between them. The CDR3 spells CASGLYSAGLRPYSNQPQHF. The CDR3 DNA reads as TGTGCTAGTGGTTTGTACTCCGCGGGACTCCGGCCCTATAGCAATCAGCCCCAGCATTTT.

This clonotype was picked up a small number of times. CDR3 protein: CASSPSGSYHEQYF. CDR3 coding DNA: TGTGCCAGTAGCCCTAGCGGGAGTTACCACGAGCAGTACTTC. V usage is TRBV19 and J usage is TRBJ2-7; TRBD2 aligns across 10 bases. The CDR3 loop spans 14 amino acids. V shed 6 bases and J 5 bases; nucleotides not matched to a gene: 7. CDR1 is LNHDA, CDR2 SQIVND, per germline (reference sequence).

In its sample, this clonotype was seen many times. This chain links TRBV12-3 or TRBV12-4 with TRBJ2-3; a weak D match, TRBD2 (5 bases). The V and J ends lost 2 bases and 2 bases respectively, with 20 bases between them. This CDR3 has 18 amino acids. CDR3: CASSLRSLGVSTTDTQYF. The CDR3 DNA is TGTGCCAGCAGTTTAAGGTCACTCGGGGTCTCCACCACAGATACGCAGTATTTT.